A selection of T cell receptor beta chains follows, all from one sample in a study of OX40 agonist ivuxolimab in advanced cancers. Only in-frame clones appear in the TCRdb table, and some are missing; sequencing was by immunoSEQ multiplex PCR. This table holds 90,000 or so clones, more than 85% found once. Sample: CD4+ or CD8+ T cells sorted from blood, taken in a trial of the OX40 agonist ivuxolimab. All receptors derive from an adult with an advanced solid tumor such as melanoma, head and neck, liver or kidney cancer. Each CDR3 is given with its conserved first and last residue. The D gene is left open where the match is weak. The size entry is marked missing in some rows and otherwise reads once, few, many or a size class.

>-|TRBJ1-2|-|TRBV5-1
CASSLEGGAAYGYTF
TGCGCCAGCAGCTTGGAGGGGGGGGCGGCCTATGGCTACACCTTC
>TRBD1|TRBJ2-1|-|TRBV30
CAWTRGQGAYNEQFF
TGTGCCTGGACCAGGGGACAGGGAGCCTACAATGAGCAGTTCTTC
>-|TRBJ2-7|-|TRBV10-3
CAISEVRRRDHYEQYF
TGTGCCATCAGTGAGGTCCGGCGGCGGGACCACTACGAGCAGTACTTC
>TRBD1|TRBJ2-3|-|TRBV18
CASSPGTDLDTQYF
TGTGCCAGCTCACCTGGGACAGACTTAGATACGCAGTATTTT
>TRBD1|TRBJ2-7|-|TRBV5-1
CASSWGQGREQYF
TGCGCCAGCAGCTGGGGACAGGGTCGCGAGCAGTACTTC
>-|TRBJ2-3|-|TRBV5-6
CASSWGRAGAYTDTQYF
TGTGCCAGCAGCTGGGGACGGGCGGGGGCCTACACAGATACGCAGTATTTT
>-|TRBJ2-7|-|TRBV7-8
CASSPLTLSGEQYF
TGTGCCAGCAGCCCATTAACTCTCTCCGGCGAGCAGTACTTC
>TRBD1|TRBJ1-2|-|TRBV27
CASSPLPGTDPRGYTF
TGTGCCAGCAGTCCTCTTCCCGGGACAGACCCTAGAGGCTACACCTTC
>TRBD2|TRBJ2-1|-|TRBV7-6
CASSLGASGRARGYEQFF
TGTGCCAGCAGCTTAGGGGCTAGCGGGAGGGCCAGGGGGTATGAGCAGTTCTTC
>TRBD1|TRBJ2-7|-|TRBV27
CASSFAGTGYEQYF
TGTGCCAGCAGTTTTGCCGGGACAGGGTACGAGCAGTACTTC
>TRBD2|TRBJ2-3|-|TRBV29-1
CSVEEGRALTDTQYF
TGCAGCGTTGAAGAGGGGAGGGCCCTCACAGATACGCAGTATTTT
>-|TRBJ1-1|-|TRBV27
CASSFLGLSTEAFF
TGTGCCAGCAGTTTCCTGGGACTGAGCACTGAAGCTTTCTTT
>-|TRBJ2-2|-|TRBV9
CASSVDSGELFF
TGTGCCAGCAGCGTAGACTCCGGGGAGCTGTTTTTT
>-|TRBJ1-3|-|TRBV5-6
CASSLAGSGNTIYF
TGTGCCAGCAGCTTAGCGGGCTCTGGAAACACCATATATTTT
>TRBD1|TRBJ1-2|-|TRBV2
CASSPIGTDYGYTF
TGTGCCAGCAGTCCTATCGGGACAGACTATGGCTACACCTTC
>TRBD1|TRBJ1-1|-|TRBV27
CASRLTGGSEAFF
TGTGCCAGCAGATTAACAGGGGGCTCTGAAGCTTTCTTT
>TRBD1|TRBJ1-2|-|TRBV20-1
CSASGGYGYTF
TGCAGTGCTTCAGGGGGGTATGGCTACACCTTC
>-|TRBJ1-2|-|TRBV13
CASSSGRLGNYGYTF
TGTGCCAGCAGCTCCGGACGCCTGGGGAACTATGGCTACACCTTC
>TRBD2|TRBJ2-1|-|TRBV4-2
CASSQDLSGRAYNEQFF
TGTGCCAGCAGCCAAGACTTGAGCGGGAGGGCCTACAATGAGCAGTTCTTC
>-|TRBJ2-7|once|TRBV7-2
CASSLFPGLSYEQYF
TGTGCCAGCAGCTTATTCCCGGGACTCTCCTACGAGCAGTACTTC
>-|TRBJ1-3|-|TRBV21-1
CASSKAGAGGNTIYF
TGTGCCAGCAGCAAAGCGGGGGCAGGGGGAAACACCATATATTTT
>TRBD1|TRBJ1-1|-|TRBV11-2
CASSLGTGLEAFF
TGTGCCAGCAGCTTAGGGACAGGGCTTGAAGCTTTCTTT
>-|TRBJ2-1|-|TRBV27
CASNSGVAYNEQFF
TGTGCCAGCAATTCGGGAGTGGCCTACAATGAGCAGTTCTTC
>TRBD1|TRBJ2-7|-|TRBV25-1
CASSLPGTGYRLYF
TGTGCCAGCAGCCTTCCAGGGACAGGGTATAGGCTGTACTTC
>-|TRBJ2-6|-|TRBV7-8
CASSLILRTVISGANVLTF
TGTGCCAGCAGCTTAATCCTCCGGACAGTGATCTCTGGGGCCAACGTCCTGACTTTC
>TRBD2|TRBJ2-7|-|TRBV9
CASSAGTRSPGEQYF
TGTGCCAGCAGCGCCGGGACTAGATCTCCCGGCGAGCAGTACTTC
>-|TRBJ2-3|-|TRBV5-1
CASSLGRGEQGLGTDTQYF
TGCGCCAGCAGCTTGGGGAGGGGAGAACAGGGTCTCGGCACAGATACGCAGTATTTT
>-|TRBJ2-5|-|TRBV28
CASSFDSQETQYF
TGTGCCAGCAGTTTTGACAGCCAAGAGACCCAGTACTTC
>TRBD2|TRBJ2-1|-|TRBV19
CASSIVFGLAEYNEQFF
TGTGCCAGTAGTATAGTTTTCGGGCTAGCGGAATACAATGAGCAGTTCTTC
>-|TRBJ2-7|-|TRBV5-1
CASSLDSLSYEQYF
TGCGCCAGCAGCTTGGACAGCCTCTCCTACGAGCAGTACTTC
>TRBD2|TRBJ2-7|-|TRBV5-4
CASSFGRGEQYF
TGTGCCAGCAGCTTCGGGAGGGGTGAGCAGTACTTC
>-|TRBJ2-7|-|TRBV11-2
CASSFLAYEQYF
TGTGCCAGCAGCTTCCTAGCCTACGAGCAGTACTTC
>-|TRBJ1-5|-|TRBV7-9
CASSLSREPTQPQHF
TGTGCCAGCAGCTTAAGCAGGGAGCCCACACAGCCCCAGCATTTT
>TRBD2|TRBJ2-3|-|TRBV27
CASSLGASGRDTQYF
TGTGCCAGCAGTTTAGGCGCTAGCGGGAGGGATACGCAGTATTTT
>TRBD2|TRBJ2-3|-|TRBV27
CASSFSGGSTDTQYF
TGTGCCAGCAGTTTTAGCGGGGGAAGCACAGATACGCAGTATTTT
>-|TRBJ2-5|-|TRBV12-5
CASGLVPREPSRETQYF
TGTGCTAGTGGTTTGGTACCCCGGGAACCCTCCCGTGAGACCCAGTACTTC
>-|TRBJ1-1|-|TRBV7-8
CASSFSGLNTEAFF
TGTGCCAGCAGCTTCTCAGGTTTGAACACTGAAGCTTTCTTT
>TRBD2|TRBJ2-7|-|TRBV27
CASSLRAGGSYEQYF
TGTGCCAGCAGTTTAAGAGCGGGAGGATCCTACGAGCAGTACTTC
>TRBD1|TRBJ2-3|-|TRBV9
CASSVEDRGRTDTQYF
TGTGCCAGCAGCGTAGAGGACAGGGGGCGCACAGATACGCAGTATTTT
>TRBD2|TRBJ2-5|-|TRBV27
CASSLSRDYVAGVETQYF
TGTGCCAGCAGTTTATCACGGGACTACGTAGCGGGGGTTGAGACCCAGTACTTC
>-|TRBJ2-7|-|TRBV12-5
CASGRDSSYEQYF
TGTGCTAGTGGGCGGGACTCTAGCTACGAGCAGTACTTC
>TRBD1|TRBJ2-5|-|TRBV6-5
CASSRTGEQETQYF
TGTGCCAGCAGTAGGACAGGGGAGCAAGAGACCCAGTACTTC
>-|TRBJ1-5|-|TRBV25-1
CASSDGDYSNQPQHF
TGTGCCAGCAGTGATGGGGATTATAGCAATCAGCCCCAGCATTTT
>-|TRBJ2-1|-|TRBV28
CASSFGSNEQFF
TGTGCCAGCAGTTTCGGGTCGAATGAGCAGTTCTTC